This TCR beta chain appears in the sequencing data of a study of T cells after yellow fever vaccination. Findings of the study overall: Primary-vaccination clones mostly resurfaced post-booster (96% CD4, approximately 90% CD8). The secondary response peaked faster, at day 5 versus 15, but was weaker. CD4 and CD8 compartments shared a small share of clonotypes, likely from convergent recombination.

In its sample, this clonotype was seen a few times. The antigen is not known. The germline V gene encodes CDR1 MNHEY and CDR2 SVGAGI. V lost 0 bases and J lost 4; bases outside the gene matches: 4. This CDR3 contains 15 residues. TCRdb passed the 5' RACE reads through MiXCR, listing each CDR3 protein once. This repertoire shows roughly 300,000 distinct CDR3 sequences, about 6.9% found once; its top ten account for about a sixth. The chain uses TRBV6-5 and TRBJ2-7, with 9 bases identical to TRBD2. The sequences come from PBMCs, collected roughly 45 days after the first yellow fever vaccination. The sequence was obtained from a man younger than 30 who received the YFV17D yellow fever vaccine. In DNA form, the CDR3 reads TGTGCCAGCAGTTACTCGGGACTAGCTAGGTACGAGCAGTACTTC. This codes for CASSYSGLARYEQYF.